This T cell receptor beta chain derives from a study of T cell responses to AZD1222 COVID-19 vaccine. Trimming cost V 4 bases and J 5 bases, with 18 bases left between them. The CDR3 is made up of 15 amino acids. Germline CDR1 is SGHRS and CDR2 is YFSETQ. Sequenced by immunoSEQ multiplex PCR; TCRdb stores in-frame clones only, minus some. The table records over 45,000 clones, 75% to 90% of them present only once. The V call is TRBV5-1, the J call TRBJ1-1; D is unclear. The receptor was derived from an adult in good health. The material was peripheral blood, obtained on day 0 of AZD1222 vaccination. For the CDR3, the DNA is TGCGCCAGCAGCGCAAGAGTGGGAGGAGGGACTGAAGCTTTCTTT. This encodes CASSARVGGGTEAFF.